A selection of T cell receptor beta chains follows, all from one sample in a study of T cell repertoires in cytomegalovirus infection. TCRdb reprocessed the reads with MiXCR, giving one entry per CDR3 protein. This sample carries 55,000 to 70,000 distinct CDR3 sequences, around 30% of them seen once, and the ten largest clones take 55% to 75%. These TCRs' antigens remain unknown. Sequenced sample: PBMCs, sequenced either directly or after in vitro stimulation (not recorded which). Receptors originate from a human donor in good health (CMV status not recorded). Some clones in this sample may be carry-over from other donors' samples. Each CDR3 is given with its conserved first and last residue. A D gene is named only where the DNA matches it firmly. Clone size is given for some rows only: seen once, a few or many times, or a class if the clone is expanded.

abundance: .
j_gene: TRBJ2-2
v_gene: TRBV18
len: 13
d_gene: .
CDR3nt: TGTGCCAGCTCACCACGCGATACCGGGGAGCTGTTTTTT
CDR3aa: CASSPRDTGELFF

abundance: .
j_gene: TRBJ1-5
v_gene: TRBV5-1
len: 17
d_gene: TRBD1
CDR3nt: TGCGCCAGCAGCCCCGGGACAGGGAGTTATAGCAATCAGCCCCAGCATTTT
CDR3aa: CASSPGTGSYSNQPQHF

abundance: many
j_gene: TRBJ2-5
v_gene: TRBV27
len: 13
d_gene: .
CDR3nt: TGTGCCTCCTCCACATTGGGGGTTGAGACCCAGTACTTC
CDR3aa: CASSTLGVETQYF

abundance: few
j_gene: TRBJ1-6
v_gene: TRBV4-1
len: 15
d_gene: .
CDR3nt: TGCGCCAGCAGCCAAGATCGGGCCCCGGATTCACCCCTCCACTTT
CDR3aa: CASSQDRAPDSPLHF

abundance: many
j_gene: TRBJ2-2
v_gene: TRBV24-1
len: 12
d_gene: .
CDR3nt: TGTGCCACCATCCGGCAGTCCGGGGAGCTGTTTTTT
CDR3aa: CATIRQSGELFF

abundance: few
j_gene: TRBJ1-5
v_gene: TRBV28
len: 16
d_gene: .
CDR3nt: TGTGCCAGCAGTTTTTCAGGGGTGCGGCTGAATCAGCCCCAGCATTTT
CDR3aa: CASSFSGVRLNQPQHF

abundance: .
j_gene: TRBJ1-3
v_gene: TRBV2
len: 16
d_gene: .
CDR3nt: TGTGCCAGCAGAGGCCCCCGGGGAGGAACTGGAAACACCATATATTTT
CDR3aa: CASRGPRGGTGNTIYF

abundance: .
j_gene: TRBJ2-7
v_gene: TRBV19
len: 16
d_gene: .
CDR3nt: TGTGCCAGTAGTAGTACTAGTAGTCGTTATCCGGGAGAGCAGTACTTC
CDR3aa: CASSSTSSRYPGEQYF

abundance: few
j_gene: TRBJ2-5
v_gene: TRBV30
len: 14
d_gene: .
CDR3nt: TGTGCCTGGAGTGTAGATTCTCACGAGGAGACCCAGTACTTC
CDR3aa: CAWSVDSHEETQYF

abundance: .
j_gene: TRBJ1-1
v_gene: TRBV4-1
len: 17
d_gene: TRBD1
CDR3nt: TGCGCCAGCAGCCAAAGAGGGACAGGGGTAATGAACACTGAAGCTTTCTTT
CDR3aa: CASSQRGTGVMNTEAFF

abundance: .
j_gene: TRBJ1-2
v_gene: TRBV19
len: 15
d_gene: .
CDR3nt: TGTGCCAGTAGTATTGTCCTGGGACAAAACTATGGCTACACCTTC
CDR3aa: CASSIVLGQNYGYTF

abundance: .
j_gene: TRBJ1-5
v_gene: TRBV19
len: 14
d_gene: .
CDR3nt: TGTGCCAGTAGTATTGGGTCCGGAGCTCAGCCCCAGCATTTT
CDR3aa: CASSIGSGAQPQHF

abundance: few
j_gene: TRBJ2-1
v_gene: TRBV12-3/TRBV12-4
len: 14
d_gene: .
CDR3nt: TGTGCCAGCAGTTTAACGCTGGGCTACAATGAGCAGTTCTTC
CDR3aa: CASSLTLGYNEQFF

abundance: few
j_gene: TRBJ2-5
v_gene: TRBV7-2
len: 14
d_gene: .
CDR3nt: TGTGCCAGCAGCCAACAGGGAATCCAAGAGACCCAGTACTTC
CDR3aa: CASSQQGIQETQYF

abundance: few
j_gene: TRBJ1-2
v_gene: TRBV5-6
len: 16
d_gene: .
CDR3nt: TGTGCCAGCACCCCCGCGGACGGGGGGGCCGACTATGGCTACACCTTC
CDR3aa: CASTPADGGADYGYTF

abundance: .
j_gene: TRBJ2-5
v_gene: TRBV7-6
len: 14
d_gene: .
CDR3nt: TGTGCCAGCAGCAGGGACTTTCGGCAAGAGACCCAGTACTTC
CDR3aa: CASSRDFRQETQYF

abundance: many
j_gene: TRBJ2-1
v_gene: TRBV7-2
len: 11
d_gene: .
CDR3nt: TGTGCCAGCAGCATCTCGAATGAGCAGTTCTTC
CDR3aa: CASSISNEQFF

abundance: .
j_gene: TRBJ2-1
v_gene: TRBV4-1
len: 19
d_gene: TRBD1
CDR3nt: TGCGCCAGCAGCCAAGACCCGGGACAGGGGTACGGCTCCTACAATGAGCAGTTCTTC
CDR3aa: CASSQDPGQGYGSYNEQFF

abundance: many
j_gene: TRBJ2-1
v_gene: TRBV7-2
len: 17
d_gene: .
CDR3nt: TGTGCCAGCAGCTCCCCCTCCCAGACACCCAGTTACAATGAGCAGTTCTTC
CDR3aa: CASSSPSQTPSYNEQFF

abundance: .
j_gene: TRBJ2-5
v_gene: TRBV4-2
len: 12
d_gene: .
CDR3nt: TGTGCCAGCAGCCAGGGCCAAGAGACCCAGTACTTC
CDR3aa: CASSQGQETQYF

abundance: few
j_gene: TRBJ2-7
v_gene: TRBV4-1
len: 17
d_gene: TRBD2
CDR3nt: TGCGCCAGCAGCCAAGATCAGGCTAGCGGGGACTCCTACGAGCAGTACTTC
CDR3aa: CASSQDQASGDSYEQYF

abundance: .
j_gene: TRBJ2-7
v_gene: TRBV20-1
len: 14
d_gene: .
CDR3nt: TGCAGTGCTAGAAGTAGACAGCCCCCCTGGGAGCAGTACTTC
CDR3aa: CSARSRQPPWEQYF

abundance: many
j_gene: TRBJ1-1
v_gene: TRBV4-1
len: 13
d_gene: .
CDR3nt: TGCGCCAGCAGCCAAGTTAAAACGACTGAAGCTTTCTTT
CDR3aa: CASSQVKTTEAFF

abundance: once
j_gene: TRBJ2-7
v_gene: TRBV7-3
len: 15
d_gene: TRBD2
CDR3nt: TGTGCCAGCAGTATAGACAGCCGGCTAGCGGGAGAGCAGTACTTC
CDR3aa: CASSIDSRLAGEQYF

abundance: many
j_gene: TRBJ1-2
v_gene: TRBV7-2
len: 11
d_gene: .
CDR3nt: TGTGCCAGCAGCTCTTTCTACGGCTACACCTTC
CDR3aa: CASSSFYGYTF

abundance: few
j_gene: TRBJ2-5
v_gene: TRBV6-1
len: 12
d_gene: .
CDR3nt: TGTGCCAGCAGCCGGGGGCAAGAGACCCAGTACTTC
CDR3aa: CASSRGQETQYF

abundance: .
j_gene: TRBJ2-1
v_gene: TRBV29-1
len: 15
d_gene: TRBD1
CDR3nt: TGCAGCGCCCAAGGGACAGCCTTAAATCCCAATGAGCAGTTCTTC
CDR3aa: CSAQGTALNPNEQFF

abundance: few
j_gene: TRBJ1-3
v_gene: TRBV5-1
len: 15
d_gene: .
CDR3nt: TGCGCCAGCAGCTTGGCGGGGGTAGCTGGAAACACCATATATTTT
CDR3aa: CASSLAGVAGNTIYF

abundance: .
j_gene: TRBJ2-4
v_gene: TRBV10-3
len: 17
d_gene: .
CDR3nt: TGTGCCATCAGTGAGTCGAGATTCCCCGGGGCCAAAAACATTCAGTACTTC
CDR3aa: CAISESRFPGAKNIQYF

abundance: .
j_gene: TRBJ2-7
v_gene: TRBV7-4
len: 16
d_gene: TRBD1
CDR3nt: TGTGCCAGCAGCTACACACCGGGACAGAAAGCCTACGAGCAGTACTTC
CDR3aa: CASSYTPGQKAYEQYF

abundance: .
j_gene: TRBJ1-5
v_gene: TRBV6-6
len: 12
d_gene: .
CDR3nt: TGTGCCAGCACGGGTAGCAATCAGCCCCAGCATTTT
CDR3aa: CASTGSNQPQHF

abundance: .
j_gene: TRBJ2-3
v_gene: TRBV5-1
len: 14
d_gene: TRBD1
CDR3nt: TGCGCCAGCTATCAGGGACAGATCACAGATACGCAGTATTTT
CDR3aa: CASYQGQITDTQYF

abundance: .
j_gene: TRBJ1-3
v_gene: TRBV5-1
len: 13
d_gene: .
CDR3nt: TGCGCCAGCAGCTTAACGTCTGGAAACACCATATATTTT
CDR3aa: CASSLTSGNTIYF

abundance: .
j_gene: TRBJ2-3
v_gene: TRBV12-3/TRBV12-4
len: 16
d_gene: .
CDR3nt: TGTGCCAGCAGTTTGGCCGGGACTTCGACCTCAGATACGCAGTATTTT
CDR3aa: CASSLAGTSTSDTQYF

abundance: few
j_gene: TRBJ1-4
v_gene: TRBV19
len: 13
d_gene: .
CDR3nt: TGTGCCAGTAGCCATGCAGGGGATGAAAAACTGTTTTTT
CDR3aa: CASSHAGDEKLFF

abundance: .
j_gene: TRBJ2-3
v_gene: TRBV4-2
len: 17
d_gene: TRBD2
CDR3nt: TGTGCCAGCAGCCAAGCGACGGACGGGGGGGTAACAGATACGCAGTATTTT
CDR3aa: CASSQATDGGVTDTQYF

abundance: .
j_gene: TRBJ2-7
v_gene: TRBV6-1
len: 14
d_gene: TRBD2
CDR3nt: TGTGCCAGCACCAAACTAGCGGGGGGCTACGAGCAGTACTTC
CDR3aa: CASTKLAGGYEQYF

abundance: few
j_gene: TRBJ2-1
v_gene: TRBV6-1
len: 13
d_gene: .
CDR3nt: TGTGCCAGCAGCCGGGACTGGAACAATGAGCAGTTCTTC
CDR3aa: CASSRDWNNEQFF

abundance: .
j_gene: TRBJ2-1
v_gene: TRBV18
len: 14
d_gene: .
CDR3nt: TGTGCCAGCTCACCACCACAGGGAGGCAATGAGCAGTTCTTC
CDR3aa: CASSPPQGGNEQFF

abundance: .
j_gene: TRBJ2-3
v_gene: TRBV9
len: 14
d_gene: TRBD2
CDR3nt: TGTGCCAGCAGCGTAGTAGCGGGAGACGTTACGCAGTATTTT
CDR3aa: CASSVVAGDVTQYF